Below are 19 T cell receptor beta chains sequenced from a single sample in a study of PD-1 blockade in classical Hodgkin lymphoma. Patients all relapsed after autologous stem cell transplantation, and there was variation in brentuximab vedotin exposure. The assay was immunoSEQ multiplex PCR, and TCRdb's table has in-frame clones only and misses some. The table includes about 86,000 clones, around 90% detected once. Material: peripheral blood mononuclear cells (PBMCs), obtained at baseline. The receptors derive from a human donor with classical Hodgkin lymphoma.

In its sample, this clone was seen once. The junction and the germline gene differ at one end; a read error may be behind it. The rearrangement uses TRBV30 and TRBJ2-5; 9 bases align to TRBD2. Per germline, CDR1 GTSNPN and CDR2 SVGIG (reference sequence). This CDR3 is 12 amino acids long. The CDR3 spells CAWEAGGETQHF. The CDR3 DNA follows: TGTGCCTGGGAAGCGGGGGGAGAGACCCAGCACTTC.

V gene TRBV10-1 combines with J gene TRBJ2-7; no clear D. The CDR3 covers 13 residues. Germline V gene sequence: CDR1 WNHNN, CDR2 SYGVQD (reference sequence). V lost 4 bases, J lost 2 bases, and 9 bases lay in between. The CDR3 DNA follows: TGCGCCAGCAGTGGTGCTTCCACCTACGAGCAGTACTTC. It translates to CASSGASTYEQYF.

The rearrangement uses TRBV6-1 and TRBJ2-4; D is uncertain. This CDR3 is 13 amino acids long. Per germline, CDR1 MNHNS and CDR2 SASEGT. Trimming took off 2 bases at V and 9 bases at J, with 11 bases between the two ends. The CDR3 spells CASSEYLLSIQYF. As DNA, the CDR3 is TGTGCCAGCAGTGAATATCTTCTAAGCATTCAGTACTTC.

Only one count was recorded for this clone. The chain uses TRBV18 and TRBJ1-2; D might be TRBD1 (5 bases). The CDR3 is made up of 15 amino acids. CDR1 is KGHSH, CDR2 LQKENI, per germline. The V gene lost 3 bases and the J gene lost 7 bases, with 18 bases spanning the gap. CDR3 sequence reads: CASSPFLRDLGGYTF. CDR3 nucleotides: TGTGCCAGCTCACCTTTTCTCAGGGATCTAGGTGGCTACACCTTC.

V usage is TRBV27 and J usage is TRBJ1-1, with TRBD1 matching 8 bases. CDR1 and CDR2 from the germline V gene are MNHEY and SMNVEV (reference sequence). The trim removed 5 bases at V and 1 base at J, leaving 6 bases unmatched. CDR3 length equals 15 residues. CDR3 residues: CASSPTGARNTEAFF. The DNA for the CDR3 is TGTGCCAGCAGTCCGACAGGGGCGAGGAACACTGAAGCTTTCTTT.

This CDR3 reads CASSQALPGVHEQFF. CDR3 nucleotides: TGCGCCAGCAGCCAGGCACTTCCAGGGGTCCATGAGCAGTTCTTC. V gene TRBV4-1 combines with J gene TRBJ2-1; D perhaps matches TRBD1 (6 bases). Between the trimmed V and J ends, which lost 3 bases and 8 bases, there was a span of 17 bases. CDR1 is MGHRA and CDR2 is YSYEKL in the germline V gene. The CDR3 has 15 residues.

This rearrangement joins TRBV27 to TRBJ2-5; 12 bases are a match to TRBD2. Losses at the gene ends were 5 bases for V and 4 bases for J; bases not matched to a gene: 17. The length of the CDR3 is 19 residues. Looked up from germline, CDR1 is MNHEY and CDR2 is SMNVEV (reference sequence). The CDR3 spells CASSPILGELAGGRETQYF. The CDR3 nucleotides read TGTGCCAGCAGTCCCATATTGGGGGAACTAGCGGGAGGACGAGAGACCCAGTACTTC.

The chain recombines TRBV5-6 with TRBJ1-1, with D possibly TRBD1 on 5 matching bases. CDR3 size: 15 residues. The V end lost 1 base, the J end lost 4 bases, and 14 bases lay between the germline ends. The germline gives CDR1 SGHDT, CDR2 YYEEEE. DNA for the CDR3: TGTGCCAGCAGCTTGTATCAGGGTTTGGGCACTGAAGCTTTCTTT. Translating gives CASSLYQGLGTEAFF.

The chain is built from TRBV19 and TRBJ2-7; possible D gene TRBD2, 5 bases. CDR1 is LNHDA, CDR2 SQIVND, per germline (reference sequence). This CDR3 has 15 amino acids. Trimming shortened V by 4 bases and J by 0 bases, and 13 bases separated the two germline ends. CDR3 region: CASSTWTGSSYEQYF. DNA for the CDR3: TGTGCCAGTAGTACCTGGACGGGAAGCTCCTACGAGCAGTACTTC. The variable domain in full, with the rest retrieved from reference TRBV19 and TRBJ2-7, is DGGITQSPKYLFRKEGQNVTLSCEQNLNHDAMYWYRQDPGQGLRLIYYSQIVNDFQKGDIAEGYSVSREKKESFPLTVTSAQKNPTAFYLCASSTWTGSSYEQYFGPGTRLTVT.

This clone turned up a few times. The chain joins TRBV28 to TRBJ1-5, with D uncertain. Looked up from germline, CDR1 is MDHEN and CDR2 is SYDVKM. The V and J ends lost 6 bases and 1 base respectively, with 16 bases between them. The CDR3 consists of 16 residues. The CDR3 region has the DNA TGTGCCAGCAGCACCCGTCCGGACGAAAGCAATCAGCCCCAGCATTTT. The encoded protein is CASSTRPDESNQPQHF.

This chain links TRBV30 with TRBJ2-7; tentatively, D is TRBD2 (6 bases). Germline V lookup: CDR1 GTSNPN, CDR2 SVGIG (reference sequence). The CDR3 loop spans 14 amino acids. Trimming removed 4 bases at V and 5 bases at J, with 18 bases between. CDR3 amino acids: CAWKGHGGTDEQYF. CDR3 in DNA: TGTGCCTGGAAAGGTCACGGAGGGACCGACGAGCAGTACTTC.

CDR3 residues: CASGTGHTEAFF. The DNA of the CDR3 is TGTGCCAGCGGGACAGGGCACACTGAAGCTTTCTTT. V is TRBV7-6 and J is TRBJ1-1, with 9 bases identical to TRBD1. V lost 8 bases to trimming and J lost 3 bases; unmatched junction nucleotides: 1. Per the germline V gene, CDR1 is SGHVS and CDR2 is FNYEAQ. The CDR3 covers 12 residues.

The chain joins TRBV27 to TRBJ1-2; tentative D call: TRBD1 (5 bases). Trimming took off 6 bases at V and 3 bases at J, with 20 bases between the two ends. The CDR3 is 16 residues long. Per the germline V gene, CDR1 is MNHEY and CDR2 is SMNVEV (reference sequence). The CDR3 spells CASSGGGNRGDYGYTF. For the CDR3, the DNA is TGTGCCAGCAGCGGGGGAGGAAATAGGGGCGACTATGGCTACACCTTC.

This clone was seen only a few times. CDR3 DNA sequence: TGTGCCAGCAGTTCCCCAGGGCGATCTTATGGCTACACCTTC. It encodes CASSSPGRSYGYTF. This rearrangement joins TRBV27 to TRBJ1-2; D perhaps matches TRBD1 (5 bases). The germline CDR1 and CDR2 sequences are MNHEY and SMNVEV (reference sequence). The V end lost 4 bases, the J end lost 5 bases, and 14 bases lay between the germline ends. The CDR3 is made up of 14 amino acids.

This clone was found a few times. J is TRBJ2-5 and V is TRBV7-9, with TRBD2 matching 9 bases. The CDR3 has 17 residues. With 0 bases clipped from V and 4 bases from J, the junction kept 9 bases outside the gene matches. Germline loops: CDR1 SEHNR, CDR2 FQNEAQ (reference sequence). CDR3 loop: CASSLAPAGGSAETQYF. The DNA for the CDR3 is TGTGCCAGCAGCTTAGCCCCAGCGGGAGGATCTGCAGAGACCCAGTACTTC.

The chain employs TRBV5-4 and TRBJ2-6; D uncertain. This CDR3 has 15 amino acids. Germline CDR1 is SGHNT and CDR2 is YYREEE (reference sequence). The ends were cut back, 3 bases at V and 0 bases at J, with 7 bases in the middle. The CDR3 DNA is TGTGCCAGCAGCTCCGGGTCCTCTGGGGCCAACGTCCTGACTTTC. Amino acid sequence: CASSSGSSGANVLTF.

The chain carries TRBV9 and TRBJ2-2, with D tentatively TRBD2 (6 bases). This CDR3 spans 14 amino acids. Trimming cost V 4 bases and J 1 base, with 8 bases left between them. The germline CDR1 and CDR2 sequences are SGDLS and YYNGEE. CDR3 in DNA: TGTGCCAGCAGCCGGGGGAGGAACACCGGGGAGCTGTTTTTT. Its protein product is CASSRGRNTGELFF.

J is TRBJ2-1 and V is TRBV7-9; perhaps TRBD1 as D (6 bases). The CDR3 has 16 amino acids. Germline V gene sequence: CDR1 SEHNR, CDR2 FQNEAQ (reference sequence). Trimming stripped 3 bases from V and 1 base from J, with 13 bases between. CDR3 sequence: CASSFPTGKSYNEQFF. Here the CDR3 DNA reads TGTGCCAGCAGCTTCCCGACAGGAAAGTCCTACAATGAGCAGTTCTTC.

The CDR3 sequence is CASSERAAGANVLTF. In nucleotides, the CDR3 is TGTGCCAGCAGCGAAAGGGCTGCTGGGGCCAACGTCCTGACTTTC. The chain joins TRBV6-5 to TRBJ2-6; no firm D call. The CDR3 consists of 15 residues. Germline lookup yields CDR1 MNHEY and CDR2 SVGAGI. The V end was cut by 6 bases, the J end by 2 bases, with 11 bases between.